The 24 T cell receptor beta chains listed next were all sequenced from one sample in a study of T cell changes during pregnancy in multiple sclerosis. TCRdb keeps only in-frame clones here, not all; method: immunoSEQ multiplex PCR. The sample includes approximately 100,000 clones, just under 95% of them seen just once. Source: peripheral blood, taken after pregnancy. The receptor source for this set is a female donor with multiple sclerosis, enrolled in a pregnancy study.

The CDR3 DNA sequence: TGCGCCAGCGGACAGGGTAGCAATCAGCCCCAGCATTTT. Its translation is CASGQGSNQPQHF. The chain carries TRBV10-2 and TRBJ1-5, with 8 bases lining up with TRBD1. The junction had 0 bases not matched to a gene; V was cut back by 8 bases and J by 0 bases. The CDR3 spans 13 residues. In germline, CDR1 is WSHSY, CDR2 SAAADI.

The rearrangement links TRBV7-9 to TRBJ1-1; D might be TRBD1 (5 bases). CDR1 SEHNR and CDR2 FQNEAQ come from the germline V gene (reference sequence). The germline V and J ends were trimmed by 1 base and 3 bases, with 12 bases remaining between them. The CDR3 sequence is 15 residues long. CDR3 coding DNA: TGTGCCAGCAGCTTAGGGGCCAGGGAAGACACTGAAGCTTTCTTT. Translating it yields CASSLGAREDTEAFF. The full variable domain, its missing parts supplied by reference TRBV7-9 and TRBJ1-1, is DTGVSQNPRHKITKRGQNVTFRCDPISEHNRLYWYRQTLGQGPEFLTYFQNEAQLEKSRLLSDRFSAERPKGSFSTLEIQRTEQGDSAMYLCASSLGAREDTEAFFGQGTRLTVV.

The chain uses TRBV9 and TRBJ2-5; possible D gene TRBD2, 6 bases. V lost 4 bases and J 2 bases, leaving 9 bases between the germline ends. The CDR3 extends over 13 amino acids. Germline V gene data show CDR1 as SGDLS and CDR2 as YYNGEE. CDR3 bases: TGTGCCAGCAGCCGGGGGTTACAAGAGACCCAGTACTTC. Its translation: CASSRGLQETQYF. The full variable domain, with the rest looked up from reference TRBV9 and TRBJ2-5, is DSGVTQTPKHLITATGQRVTLRCSPRSGDLSVYWYQQSLDQGLQFLIQYYNGEERAKGNILERFSAQQFPDLHSELNLSSLELGDSALYFCASSRGLQETQYFGPGTRLLVL.

In nucleotides, the CDR3 is TGCAGCGTGACTGTCCAAGAGACCCAGTACTTC. This encodes CSVTVQETQYF. The V call is TRBV29-1, the J call TRBJ2-5; D call uncertain. The CDR3 has 11 residues. With 6 bases removed from V and 1 base from J, the gap between germline ends came to 6 bases. CDR1 and CDR2 (germline): SQVTM, ANQGSEA. Full variable domain (outside the CDR3, taken from reference TRBV29-1 and TRBJ2-5): SAVISQKPSRDICQRGTSLTIQCQVDSQVTMMFWYRQQPGQSLTLIATANQGSEATYESGFVIDKFPISRPNLTFSTLTVSNMSPEDSSIYLCSVTVQETQYFGPGTRLLVL.

The genes are TRBV9 and TRBJ2-7, with D possibly TRBD2 on 7 matching bases. This CDR3 contains 16 residues. From germline, CDR1 is SGDLS and CDR2 YYNGEE. V gave up 0 bases and J gave up 0 bases, with 13 bases separating them. The CDR3 spells CASSVGGGGSSYEQYF. CDR3 coding DNA: TGTGCCAGCAGCGTAGGAGGGGGAGGGAGCTCCTACGAGCAGTACTTC. The whole variable domain, remainder taken from reference TRBV9 and TRBJ2-7, is DSGVTQTPKHLITATGQRVTLRCSPRSGDLSVYWYQQSLDQGLQFLIQYYNGEERAKGNILERFSAQQFPDLHSELNLSSLELGDSALYFCASSVGGGGSSYEQYFGPGTRLTVT.

The chain carries TRBV7-2 and TRBJ1-2; TRBD1 might be the D (5 bases). This CDR3 region has 14 residues. V was shortened by 1 base and J by 8 bases, with 14 bases between the two germline ends. The germline gives CDR1 SGHTA, CDR2 FQGNSA. This CDR3 is CASSLVGREGGYTF. In nucleotides, the CDR3 is TGTGCCAGCAGCTTAGTTGGCAGGGAGGGAGGCTACACCTTC.

The chain couples TRBV15 to TRBJ2-1, with 9 bases matching TRBD2. The CDR3 has 17 residues. From germline, CDR1 is LNHNV and CDR2 YYDKDF (reference sequence). J was trimmed by 10 bases and V by 2 bases; bases with no gene match: 15. DNA for the CDR3: TGTGCCACCAGCAGACCCCGAGGGGCAGCGGGAGGTAAAGAGCAGTTCTTC. This gives the protein CATSRPRGAAGGKEQFF. Complete variable domain (other parts from reference TRBV15 and TRBJ2-1): DAMVIQNPRYQVTQFGKPVTLSCSQTLNHNVMYWYQQKSSQAPKLLFHYYDKDFNNEADTPDNFQSRRPNTSFCFLDIRSPGLGDTAMYLCATSRPRGAAGGKEQFFGPGTRLTVL.

The V call is TRBV27, the J call TRBJ1-5, with TRBD1 as a possible D gene (6 bases). V lost 3 bases, J lost 0 bases, and 9 bases lay in between. This CDR3 has 15 residues. The germline CDR1 and CDR2 sequences are MNHEY and SMNVEV (reference sequence). As DNA, the CDR3 is TGTGCCAGCAGTTTTAACAGGGATAGCAATCAGCCCCAGCATTTT. This encodes CASSFNRDSNQPQHF.

The chain has TRBV9 and TRBJ1-1; D is perhaps TRBD1 (5 bases). V was clipped by 4 bases and J by 6 bases, with 10 bases between them. The CDR3 is 12 amino acids. Germline V gene data show CDR1 as SGDLS and CDR2 as YYNGEE. CDR3 protein: CASSPMGPEAFF. The CDR3 DNA follows: TGTGCCAGCAGCCCCATGGGGCCTGAAGCTTTCTTT.

The chain joins TRBV28 to TRBJ2-5; 12 nucleotides align to TRBD2. The germline V gene encodes CDR1 MDHEN and CDR2 SYDVKM. The V segment lost 9 bases and the J segment 4 bases; nucleotides outside the gene matches: 6. The CDR3 consists of 14 residues. The CDR3 nucleotides read TGTGCCAGTCACGGGACTAGCGGGCGAGAGACCCAGTACTTC. Protein: CASHGTSGRETQYF.

This clone was found once. The chain combines TRBV15 with TRBJ2-2, with 14 nucleotides matching TRBD2. The CDR3 is 17 residues long. The junction had 4 bases not matched to a gene; V was cut back by 3 bases and J by 4 bases. From germline, CDR1 is LNHNV and CDR2 YYDKDF (reference sequence). CDR3 sequence: CATSRVGLAGGTGELFF. DNA of the CDR3: TGTGCCACCAGCAGGGTAGGACTAGCGGGAGGCACCGGGGAGCTGTTTTTT.

V gene TRBV7-8 combines with J gene TRBJ2-7, with TRBD2 identical over 8 bases. From germline, CDR1 is SGHVS and CDR2 FQNEAQ. Trimming cost V 5 bases and J 1 base; bases outside gene matches: 7. The CDR3 is 15 residues long. The CDR3 spells CASSPRRGVSYEQYF. The CDR3 bases are TGTGCCAGCAGCCCTCGGCGGGGGGTTTCCTACGAGCAGTACTTC.

This clone occurred once. The chain is built from TRBV30 and TRBJ1-6; 7 positions match TRBD1. The J segment lost 7 bases and the V segment lost 3 bases, leaving 6 bases of the junction unmatched. The CDR3 runs to 14 residues. Germline CDR1 and CDR2: GTSNPN and SVGIG (reference sequence). CDR3 sequence reads: CAWRLGQSNSPLHF. The CDR3 bases are TGTGCCTGGAGATTGGGACAGTCAAATTCACCCCTCCACTTT.

The chain joins TRBV9 to TRBJ1-6; TRBD1 is a possible D gene (5 bases). The CDR3 loop spans 15 amino acids. V was pared by 0 bases and J by 6 bases, with 10 bases between. From germline, CDR1 is SGDLS and CDR2 YYNGEE. DNA for the CDR3: TGTGCCAGCAGCGTAGCTGGAGGGGCTAATTCACCCCTCCACTTT. This encodes CASSVAGGANSPLHF.

The CDR3 loop reads CASSLGQQANYGYTF. The CDR3 DNA reads TGTGCCAGCAGCTTAGGGCAGCAGGCTAACTATGGCTACACCTTC. The chain has TRBV11-2 and TRBJ1-2; D not certain. The length of the CDR3 is 15 residues. Trimming took off 1 base at V and 0 bases at J, with 9 bases between the two ends. Germline-derived CDR1 and CDR2 are SGHAT and FQNNGV.

The chain is built from TRBV30 and TRBJ1-5, with D possibly matching TRBD1 (6 bases). Germline CDR1 reads GTSNPN; CDR2 reads SVGIG (reference sequence). V was shortened by 5 bases and J by 7 bases, with 15 bases between the two germline ends. CDR3 length equals 13 residues. For the CDR3, the DNA is TGTGCCTGGGGGGCGGGGGGCGAACAGCCCCAGCATTTT. Its protein product is CAWGAGGEQPQHF.

In nucleotides, the CDR3 is TGTGCCAGCAGTTTTTTCAGGGGAAACCAGCCCCAGCATTTT. As protein: CASSFFRGNQPQHF. This rearrangement joins TRBV28 to TRBJ1-5, with D maybe TRBD1 (6 bases). Germline V gives CDR1 MDHEN, CDR2 SYDVKM. V dropped 3 bases and J dropped 7 bases, with 13 bases sitting between them. The CDR3 is 14 residues long.

V gene TRBV5-1 combines with J gene TRBJ2-2, with D unresolved. This CDR3 region has 12 residues. Trimming pared 3 bases from V and 7 bases from J, leaving 7 bases between. Germline V gene lookup returns CDR1 SGHRS and CDR2 YFSETQ. The DNA for the CDR3 is TGCGCCAGCAGCTATCTTAACGGGGAGCTGTTTTTT. Protein: CASSYLNGELFF.

The chain has TRBV4-2 and TRBJ1-5, with D hard to call. Trimming removed 2 bases from V and 3 bases from J, with 8 bases in between. Germline V gene lookup returns CDR1 LGHNA and CDR2 YNFKEQ. The CDR3 extends over 14 amino acids. CDR3 nucleotide sequence: TGTGCCAGCAGCCAAACACAGTACAATCAGCCCCAGCATTTT. It yields the protein CASSQTQYNQPQHF.

The genes are TRBV30 and TRBJ1-5, with 10 bases lining up with TRBD1. CDR1 is GTSNPN, CDR2 SVGIG, per germline (reference sequence). The CDR3 extends over 14 amino acids. Unmatched junction bases numbered 5, after V lost 4 bases and J lost 5 bases. The CDR3 is CAWKPGTGDQPQHF. The DNA for the CDR3 is TGTGCCTGGAAACCGGGGACAGGGGATCAGCCCCAGCATTTT.

The V gene is TRBV2, the J gene TRBJ1-2; the D is unclear. The CDR3 extends over 12 amino acids. Per germline, CDR1 SNHLY and CDR2 FYNNEI. Trimming removed 3 bases at V and 2 bases at J, with 4 bases between. The CDR3 sequence: CASSEENYGYTF. For the CDR3, the DNA is TGTGCCAGCAGTGAGGAGAACTATGGCTACACCTTC. The full variable domain, rest sourced from reference TRBV2 and TRBJ1-2, is EPEVTQTPSHQVTQMGQEVILRCVPISNHLYFYWYRQILGQKVEFLVSFYNNEISEKSEIFDDQFSVERPDGSNFTLKIRSTKLEDSAMYFCASSEENYGYTFGSGTRLTVV.

The chain has TRBV9 and TRBJ2-1; 12 bases are a match to TRBD2. This CDR3 has 18 amino acids. From germline, CDR1 is SGDLS and CDR2 YYNGEE. V was pared by 7 bases and J by 0 bases, with 11 bases of the junction left unmatched. DNA for the CDR3: TGTGCCAGCGGCCCGACTAGCGGGAGAGTCTTCTCCTACAATGAGCAGTTCTTC. Translating it yields CASGPTSGRVFSYNEQFF. The full variable domain, its missing parts supplied by reference TRBV9 and TRBJ2-1, is DSGVTQTPKHLITATGQRVTLRCSPRSGDLSVYWYQQSLDQGLQFLIQYYNGEERAKGNILERFSAQQFPDLHSELNLSSLELGDSALYFCASGPTSGRVFSYNEQFFGPGTRLTVL.

This clone has just one count. V usage is TRBV10-3 and J usage is TRBJ1-1, with 7 bases fitting TRBD1. The V segment lost 2 bases and the J segment 0 bases; nucleotides outside the gene matches: 6. Per germline, CDR1 ENHRY and CDR2 SYGVKD. This CDR3 has 16 amino acids. CDR3 DNA sequence: TGTGCCATCAGTGAGGTTCCACAGGGGTTGAACACTGAAGCTTTCTTT. Its protein is CAISEVPQGLNTEAFF.

The table lists this clone with a count of one. The V and J genes are TRBV20-1 and TRBJ2-3; possibly TRBD2 for D (6 bases). Looked up from germline, CDR1 is DFQATT and CDR2 is SNEGSKA (reference sequence). The CDR3 consists of 11 residues. V gave up 5 bases and J gave up 9 bases, with 12 bases separating them. The CDR3 region is CSARGLLTQYF. The CDR3 DNA reads as TGCAGTGCTCGGGGACTCCTAACGCAGTATTTT.